The sequence of this T cell receptor beta chain was determined in a study of blood T cell repertoires in COVID-19. The overall study: T cells, B-cell-depleted T cells, or PBMCs supplied cDNA or gDNA.

Sequencing used immunoSEQ multiplex PCR; TCRdb keeps in-frame clones, though not all of them. Of about 270,000 clones in the sample, around 88% were seen once. V dropped 6 bases and J dropped 4; count of bases not matched to a gene: 0. Germline CDR1 reads LGHDT; CDR2 reads YNNKEL (reference sequence). This CDR3 contains 12 residues. The material sequenced was peripheral blood. The sequence came from a man older than 75 with acute or convalescent COVID-19. The gene calls are TRBV3-1 (or the pseudogene TRBV3-2) and TRBJ1-1, with 9 nucleotides matching TRBD1. CDR3 amino acids: CASRTGGTEAFF. CDR3 bases: TGTGCCAGCAGGACAGGGGGCACTGAAGCTTTCTTT.